One and the same sample provided the 27 T cell receptor beta chains below, sequenced in a study of blood T cells in healthy people across ages. Primers used in a second PCR of roughly 7 to 12 cycles were a sample-barcoded 5' primer and a J-beta primer mix. TCRdb passed the 5' RACE reads through MiXCR, listing each CDR3 protein once. The top ten hold 20% to 25% of the sample, which has about 970,000 distinct CDR3 sequences, approximately 50% seen once. Sequencing was performed on blood. These receptors all stem from a woman aged 55-70 years in good health.

This clonotype was counted only a few times. The chain recombines TRBV28 with TRBJ2-7; D may be TRBD2 (6 bases). CDR1 MDHEN and CDR2 SYDVKM come from the germline V gene. V gave up 6 bases and J gave up 3 bases, with 18 bases separating them. The CDR3 runs 15 residues. This chain's CDR3 is CASRPPGSRLYEQYF. DNA of the CDR3: TGTGCCAGCAGGCCTCCCGGGAGCAGACTCTACGAGCAGTACTTC.

This clonotype was recorded many times. The V call is TRBV29-1, the J call TRBJ2-7, with D possibly being TRBD1 (5 bases). V was clipped by 1 base and J by 10 bases, with 11 bases between them. Germline V gene sequence: CDR1 SQVTM, CDR2 ANQGSEA. The CDR3 has 11 amino acids. Here the CDR3 reads CSVEGLREQYF. CDR3 bases: TGCAGCGTTGAAGGCCTCAGGGAACAGTACTTC.

The chain couples TRBV7-6 to TRBJ2-2, with D perhaps TRBD1 (5 bases). This CDR3 contains 13 residues. With 1 base removed from V and 6 bases from J, the gap between germline ends came to 6 bases. Germline V CDR1 and CDR2: SGHVS, FNYEAQ. CDR3 nucleotides: TGTGCCAGCAGCTTAGTAGGGGCCGGGGAGCTGTTTTTT. Encoded protein: CASSLVGAGELFF. Complete variable domain (other parts from reference TRBV7-6 and TRBJ2-2): GAGVSQSPRYKVTKRGQDVALRCDPISGHVSLYWYRQALGQGPEFLTYFNYEAQQDKSGLPNDRFSAERPEGSISTLTIQRTEQRDSAMYRCASSLVGAGELFFGEGSRLTVL.

The rearrangement joins TRBV7-2 to TRBJ1-2; 9 nucleotides match TRBD1. Germline CDR1 and CDR2: SGHTA and FQGNSA. The CDR3 is made up of 17 amino acids. Germline trimming cut 7 bases from V and 2 bases from J; bases unmatched to any gene: 14. CDR3 loop: CASIRSVDRGGNYGYTF. In DNA form, the CDR3 reads TGTGCCAGCATTCGTAGTGTCGACAGGGGGGGAAACTATGGCTACACCTTC.

This chain joins TRBV29-1 and TRBJ2-1; a possible D gene is TRBD2 (7 bases). CDR3 length: 15 residues. Trimming stripped 8 bases from V and 4 bases from J, with 21 bases between. Germline V gene data show CDR1 as SQVTM and CDR2 as ANQGSEA. Here the CDR3 DNA reads TGCAGCACCCGGGGGGAAGGGGGGGAGTACAATGAGCAGTTCTTC. It yields the protein CSTRGEGGEYNEQFF.

The chain couples TRBV18 to TRBJ2-7; D tentatively fits TRBD1 or TRBD2 (5 bases each). V shed 2 bases and J shed 7 bases, with 18 bases lying between them. CDR1 is KGHSH and CDR2 is LQKENI in the germline V gene. The CDR3 runs to 15 residues. Written as DNA, the CDR3 is TGTGCCAGCTCACCAGTGTCTGTCGGGGCCCAGGAGCAGTACTTC. This codes for CASSPVSVGAQEQYF.

This clonotype has just a few counts. The CDR3 sequence is CSVEGPANTEAFF. DNA for the CDR3: TGCAGCGTTGAAGGTCCCGCGAACACTGAAGCTTTCTTT. This chain links TRBV29-1 with TRBJ1-1; D gene uncertain. Germline lookup yields CDR1 SQVTM and CDR2 ANQGSEA. V lost 1 base to trimming and J lost 1 base, with 7 bases between them. This CDR3 has 13 amino acids.

In DNA, the CDR3 is TGTGCCAGCAGTTACTCAGGGTCGGACGAGCAGTACTTC. This translates into CASSYSGSDEQYF. The chain couples TRBV6-5 to TRBJ2-5; D is uncertain. The DNA end favors TRBJ2-7, so the J call may be wrong. The CDR3 consists of 13 residues. Germline V gene data show CDR1 as MNHEY and CDR2 as SVGAGI.

In this sample, this clonotype turned up a few times. The CDR3 DNA reads as TGTGCCAGCAGCACCCAAGCCACAGATACGCAGTATTTT. It encodes CASSTQATDTQYF. The V gene is TRBV7-2, the J gene TRBJ2-3; D gene unclear. V dropped 5 bases and J dropped 2 bases, with 8 bases sitting between them. The CDR3 runs 13 residues. In germline, CDR1 is SGHTA, CDR2 FQGNSA.

The V call is TRBV3-1, the J call TRBJ2-4; D is uncertain. Germline assignment: CDR1 LGHDT and CDR2 YNNKEL (reference sequence). This CDR3 is built from 18 residues. V lost 1 base and J 0 bases, leaving 16 bases between the germline ends. CDR3 in DNA: TGTGCCAGCAGCCAAGCACCTAAGATGACCTTAGCCAAAAACATTCAGTACTTC. As protein: CASSQAPKMTLAKNIQYF.

The chain employs TRBV7-9 and TRBJ1-6, with a weak D call TRBD1 (6 bases). Between the trimmed V and J ends, which lost 4 bases and 3 bases, there was a span of 7 bases. The length of the CDR3 is 14 residues. Germline V gene lookup returns CDR1 SEHNR and CDR2 FQNEAQ (reference sequence). The CDR3 loop reads CASSSDSYNSPLHF. In DNA, the CDR3 is TGTGCCAGCAGCTCGGACAGCTATAATTCACCCCTCCACTTT.

This chain links TRBV2 with TRBJ2-7; TRBD1 agrees at 7 bases. This CDR3 spans 13 amino acids. The germline V gene encodes CDR1 SNHLY and CDR2 FYNNEI. V lost 7 bases, J lost 2 bases, and 5 bases stayed unmatched. Written as DNA, the CDR3 is TGTGCCAGCAAAGGGGGCAGGACCTACGAGCAGTACTTC. This translates into CASKGGRTYEQYF.

The chain carries TRBV20-1 and TRBJ2-7; 8 positions match TRBD2. From germline, CDR1 is DFQATT and CDR2 SNEGSKA (reference sequence). V was clipped by 5 bases and J by 0 bases; unmatched bases: 6. The CDR3 loop spans 14 amino acids. The CDR3 nucleotides are TGCAGTGCTCAAAGCGGGGGCAGCTCCTACGAGCAGTACTTC. It encodes CSAQSGGSSYEQYF.

This clonotype is a singleton in its sample. At one end the junction does not follow the germline gene, possibly because of a read error. The V and J genes are TRBV28 and TRBJ1-5; D possibly corresponds to TRBD1 (6 bases). The CDR3 has 16 amino acids. Germline CDR1 reads MDHEN; CDR2 reads SYDVKM. The CDR3 spells CASSITQGNSSQPQHF. CDR3 DNA: TGTGCCAGCAGTATAACTCAGGGGAATAGCAGTCAGCCCCAGCATTTT.

The genes are TRBV24-1 and TRBJ2-3; 11 positions agree with TRBD2. This CDR3 is built from 16 residues. V dropped 0 bases and J dropped 6; count of bases not matched to a gene: 4. Germline CDR1 and CDR2: KGHDR and SFDVKD. CDR3 sequence (DNA): TGTGCCACCAGTGATTTGTCTAGCGGGAGGCGGGATACGCAGTATTTT. Amino acid sequence: CATSDLSSGRRDTQYF.

The chain couples TRBV20-1 to TRBJ2-7; weak D call: TRBD2 (6 bases). Per the germline V gene, CDR1 is DFQATT and CDR2 is SNEGSKA (reference sequence). V lost 0 bases, J lost 3 bases, and 12 bases lay in between. The CDR3 sequence is 14 residues long. Written as DNA, the CDR3 is TGCAGTGCTAGAGATATGGCGACTAGCTACGAGCAGTACTTC. Its protein is CSARDMATSYEQYF.

The J gene is TRBJ2-4, the V gene TRBV25-1; D is uncertain. Near its end, the DNA agrees better with TRBJ2-7, so the J call may be wrong. Germline lookup yields CDR1 MGHDK and CDR2 SYGVNS. The CDR3 is made up of 12 amino acids. The CDR3 nucleotides read TGTGCCAGCAGTGAATTTTCCGACGAGCAGTACTTC. It codes for CASSEFSDEQYF.

This clonotype was detected a few times. The rearrangement uses TRBV20-1 and TRBJ2-1, with D possibly TRBD1 on 6 matching bases. This CDR3 has 12 amino acids. Between the trimmed V and J ends, which lost 5 bases and 5 bases, there was a span of 10 bases. Germline values: CDR1 DFQATT, CDR2 SNEGSKA (reference sequence). DNA of the CDR3: TGCAGTGCTGCGGACAGAGACAATGAGCAGTTCTTC. It specifies CSAADRDNEQFF.

In this sample, this clonotype turned up a few times. The chain employs TRBV20-1 and TRBJ2-6, with D perhaps matching TRBD1 (6 bases). The CDR3 runs 17 residues. Germline V lookup: CDR1 DFQATT, CDR2 SNEGSKA (reference sequence). The V end lost 0 bases, the J end lost 4 bases, and 16 bases lay between the germline ends. As DNA, the CDR3 is TGCAGTGCTAGAGATTGGGACCTCAGGGGAGGGGCCAACGTCCTGACTTTC. It yields the protein CSARDWDLRGGANVLTF.

This clonotype was detected once. This sequence joins TRBV6-5 and TRBJ2-7, with a tentative D call TRBD1 (5 bases). Germline V gene sequence: CDR1 MNHEY, CDR2 SVGAGI. The V and J ends lost 6 bases and 7 bases respectively, with 25 bases between them. The CDR3 extends over 16 amino acids. CDR3 DNA sequence: TGTGCCAGCAGCCAGCTTCAAAACAGGCCCTACTGGGAGCAGTACTTC. Translating gives CASSQLQNRPYWEQYF.

This clonotype was picked up a small number of times. CDR3: CASSPFPGSNTGELFF. CDR3 nucleotides: TGTGCCAGCAGCCCTTTCCCGGGGTCGAACACCGGGGAGCTGTTTTTT. This rearrangement joins TRBV11-2 to TRBJ2-2; maybe TRBD2 (5 bases). V lost 5 bases, J lost 0 bases, and 13 bases lay in between. The CDR3 runs to 16 residues. CDR1 is SGHAT, CDR2 FQNNGV, per germline. The complete variable domain, with remaining parts taken from reference TRBV11-2 and TRBJ2-2, reads EAGVAQSPRYKIIEKRQSVAFWCNPISGHATLYWYQQILGQGPKLLIQFQNNGVVDDSQLPKDRFSAERLKGVDSTLKIQPAKLEDSAVYLCASSPFPGSNTGELFFGEGSRLTVL.

This clonotype was counted at least ten times. V gene TRBV27 combines with J gene TRBJ2-7, with unresolved D. Per germline, CDR1 MNHEY and CDR2 SMNVEV (reference sequence). This CDR3 has 13 residues. V lost 6 bases and J lost 0, with 9 bases in between. The CDR3 DNA is TGTGCCAGCAGCCCCGCGAGCTCCTACGAGCAGTACTTC. As protein: CASSPASSYEQYF.

The CDR3 reads CASSQAGGPTYEQYF. The DNA of the CDR3 is TGTGCCAGCAGCCAGGCAGGAGGGCCTACCTACGAGCAGTACTTC. This chain connects TRBV3-1 to TRBJ2-7, with D maybe TRBD2 (6 bases). Deletions cut 3 bases from V and 2 bases from J, with 14 bases between. CDR1 LGHDT and CDR2 YNNKEL come from the germline V gene (reference sequence). CDR3 length equals 15 residues.

This chain links TRBV15 with TRBJ1-2; D remains unclear. The germline V gene encodes CDR1 LNHNV and CDR2 YYDKDF (reference sequence). The V end was cut by 0 bases, the J end by 8 bases, with 22 bases between. The length of the CDR3 is 17 residues. This CDR3 is CATSRDHLPFEAQGYTF. The CDR3 nucleotides are TGTGCCACCAGCAGAGACCACCTCCCTTTTGAGGCGCAAGGCTACACCTTC. Full variable domain (outside the CDR3, taken from reference TRBV15 and TRBJ1-2): DAMVIQNPRYQVTQFGKPVTLSCSQTLNHNVMYWYQQKSSQAPKLLFHYYDKDFNNEADTPDNFQSRRPNTSFCFLDIRSPGLGDTAMYLCATSRDHLPFEAQGYTFGSGTRLTVV.

The CDR3 loop is CASSHWTSGSKNEQYF. The CDR3 DNA reads as TGCGCCAGCAGCCACTGGACTAGCGGGAGTAAGAATGAGCAGTACTTC. J is TRBJ2-5 and V is TRBV4-3; 13 bases match TRBD2. Looked up from germline, CDR1 is LGHNA and CDR2 is YSLEER. V shed 3 bases, J shed 11 bases, and the junction held 12 bases outside the gene matches. The CDR3 has 16 residues.

The gene calls are TRBV29-1 and TRBJ2-1; unclear D gene. The CDR3 is 13 amino acids. Germline V gene data show CDR1 as SQVTM and CDR2 as ANQGSEA. V lost 4 bases and J lost 4, with 11 bases in between. In DNA, the CDR3 is TGCAGCGTTGCGAGTAGCCCTTACAATGAGCAGTTCTTC. This translates into CSVASSPYNEQFF.

This clonotype has a single count. In nucleotides, the CDR3 is TGTGCCAGCAGCTTACAGGCGGGGTTCACAGATACGCAGTATTTT. This gives the protein CASSLQAGFTDTQYF. The J gene is TRBJ2-3, the V gene TRBV7-2; the D gene is possibly TRBD2 (6 bases). The CDR3 is 15 amino acids. Germline CDR1 is SGHTA and CDR2 is FQGNSA. Trimming stripped 2 bases from V and 2 bases from J, with 11 bases between.